This T cell receptor (beta chain) came from a study of blood T cell repertoires in COVID-19 (dated by TCRdb to the early 2020s). Context from the whole study: The collaborator samples originated in the United States, Italy and Spain and spanned the acute and convalescent phases of COVID-19. Where available, HLA class I and class II types were taken from metadata supplied by the sample provider and were not determined by assay-based typing. Samples were obtained from the ongoing ImmuneRACE study (first 160 participants) and from about 1,300 subjects provided by 6 global collaborators. Subjects who had been exposed to COVID-19, were actively infected with it, or had recovered from it provided the deeply sampled blood TCRbeta repertoires that made up the dataset. A de-identified subject ID, COVID-19 status, age in years and sex were almost always included in the sample metadata. The material from the prospective study consisted of cDNA or gDNA derived from T cells, B-cell-depleted T cells, or PBMCs. The repertoires were released in a freely available public database meant as a resource for research on the immune response to SARS-CoV-2.

Of note for this clone: Its binding antigen is unknown. No base quality information exists; no much larger clone differs at one position.

One collaborating source in Seattle enrolled patients during active infection and followed them longitudinally through the course of disease. Collaborating institutions collected whole blood in K2EDTA tubes following their own protocols. Collaborator samples were shipped for TCRbeta analysis as frozen whole blood, isolated PBMCs, or DNA extracted from either sample type. CDR1 and CDR2 are read off the germline V gene as LGHNA and YSLEER. The CDR3 has 18 amino acids, counting the end cysteine and phenylalanine. Only the CDR3 DNA stays, 54 bases, in frame from base 1. V gives up 2 bases and J gives up 0 bases, and the segment between their germline ends measures 14 bases. The immunoSEQ Assay, a bias-controlled multiplex PCR, was used to amplify TCRbeta CDR3 regions from genomic DNA. As for the original processing: The number of nucleated cells in each sample was estimated from the amplification of reference gene primers within the assay. To quantify the absolute abundance of each unique TCRbeta CDR3 rearrangement, sequence reads were collapsed and filtered. For each sample, productive Simpson clonality was calculated as the square root of Simpson's diversity index over productive rearrangements. TCRdb took this table from immuneACCESS and kept in-frame rearrangements with V and J called. Such tables lack part of the clones; where checked against another copy, unresolved V genes explain under half of the gap, and the rest is unexplained. V, J and clone size derive from that table, while D and trimming were established from the DNA sequence. This sample is represented by approximately 50,000 clones; roughly four fifths of them were singletons. The ten largest make up around a third of the sample.

Overall results and qualifications from the work: The quantity of clinical and demographic metadata differed by source and by participant and was supplied without curation.

The receptor was derived from a man between 60 and 75 years old with COVID-19, enrolled during active disease. Sequencing input: peripheral blood. The chain joins TRBV4-3 to TRBJ2-6, with the D gene not clear enough to name. The nucleotide sequence reads TGCGCCAGCAGCCAATCTGAGGTCCTATACTCTGGGGCCAACGTCCTGACTTTC. Its product reads: CASSQSEVLYSGANVLTF.